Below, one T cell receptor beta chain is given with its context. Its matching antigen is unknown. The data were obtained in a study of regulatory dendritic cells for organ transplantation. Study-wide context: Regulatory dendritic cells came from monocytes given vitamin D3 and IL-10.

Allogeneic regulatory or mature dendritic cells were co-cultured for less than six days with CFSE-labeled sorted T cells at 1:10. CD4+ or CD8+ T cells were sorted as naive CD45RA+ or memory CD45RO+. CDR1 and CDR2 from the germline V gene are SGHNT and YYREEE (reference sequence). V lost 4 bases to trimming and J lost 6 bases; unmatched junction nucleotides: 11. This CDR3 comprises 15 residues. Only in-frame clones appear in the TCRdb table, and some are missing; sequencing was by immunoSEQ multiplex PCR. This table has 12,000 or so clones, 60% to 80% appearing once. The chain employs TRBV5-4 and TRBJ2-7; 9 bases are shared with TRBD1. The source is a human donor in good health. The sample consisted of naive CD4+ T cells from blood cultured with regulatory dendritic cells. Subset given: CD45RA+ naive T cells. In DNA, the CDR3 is TGTGCCAGCAGCATTGGGACAGGGAGGGATTTCGAGCAGTACTTC. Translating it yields CASSIGTGRDFEQYF.